What follows are 29 T cell receptor beta chains derived from one specimen sequenced in a study of T cells in pancreatic ductal adenocarcinoma. Selected pancreatic ductal adenocarcinoma patients had undergone surgery without neoadjuvant therapy. Repertoires were generated with immunoSEQ multiplex PCR, while TCRdb's copy carries only in-frame clones and drops some. The sample comprises roughly 100,000 clones, nearly 95% of which are singletons, and about 3.4% rests with the top ten. Material for sequencing was PBMCs. The receptors originated from a human donor with pancreatic ductal adenocarcinoma.

CDR3 sequence: CASSPTGGYEKLFF. CDR3 DNA sequence: TGTGCCAGCAGCCCTACAGGGGGATATGAAAAACTGTTTTTT. The chain links TRBV7-2 to TRBJ1-4; 8 positions agree with TRBD1. Germline V gene lookup returns CDR1 SGHTA and CDR2 FQGNSA. This CDR3 contains 14 residues. The V segment lost 5 bases and the J segment 6 bases; nucleotides outside the gene matches: 5.

The V gene is TRBV10-2, the J gene TRBJ2-7; D gene unclear. This CDR3 region has 11 residues. Trimming stripped 4 bases from V and 2 bases from J, with 3 bases between. The germline CDR1 and CDR2 sequences are WSHSY and SAAADI. As DNA, the CDR3 is TGCGCCAGCAGTGGAGCCTACGAGCAGTACTTC. Protein sequence: CASSGAYEQYF.

V gene TRBV4-1 combines with J gene TRBJ2-7; maybe TRBD1 (6 bases). The CDR3 extends over 16 amino acids. V lost 1 base to trimming and J lost 3 bases, with 16 bases between them. CDR1 is MGHRA and CDR2 is YSYEKL in the germline V gene. This CDR3 reads CASSQGSRTDFYEQYF. The CDR3 nucleotides read TGCGCCAGCAGCCAAGGCTCGCGGACAGACTTCTACGAGCAGTACTTC.

V usage is TRBV18 and J usage is TRBJ2-1; 9 bases line up with TRBD1. The ends lost 5 bases at V and 2 bases at J; junction bases unmatched: 13. The CDR3 has 18 amino acids. The germline gives CDR1 KGHSH, CDR2 LQKENI. In DNA form, the CDR3 reads TGTGCCAGCTCAGGTATCCCGGGACAGGGTAAAGCCTACAATGAGCAGTTCTTC. Protein sequence: CASSGIPGQGKAYNEQFF.

The rearrangement joins TRBV1 to TRBJ2-1; the DNA was not used to check the table's D call, TRBD2. TRBV1 is a pseudogene segment. This CDR3 contains 19 residues. The CDR3, as DNA: TGCACCAGCAGCAGGCAGCGGCTAGCGGGGCCAGACGCCTACAATGAGCAGTTCTTC. Translated: CTSSRQRLAGPDAYNEQFF.

V is TRBV5-4 and J is TRBJ2-7; D is possibly TRBD1 (6 bases). The V gene's germline CDR1 is SGHNT and CDR2 YYREEE (reference sequence). The CDR3 covers 15 residues. The V and J ends lost 5 bases and 3 bases respectively, with 18 bases between them. Here the CDR3 DNA reads TGTGCCAGCAGGGAAAGAGGGGGTCCGGACTACGAGCAGTACTTC. Amino acids: CASRERGGPDYEQYF.

The genes are TRBV15 and TRBJ1-2, with D maybe TRBD1 (5 bases). The CDR3 extends over 18 amino acids. Germline V gene lookup returns CDR1 LNHNV and CDR2 YYDKDF (reference sequence). V was cut by 0 bases and J by 0 bases, with 17 bases left in between. CDR3 coding DNA: TGTGCCACCAGCAGAGATTATGGGGAGGGGCAGTCTAACTATGGCTACACCTTC. Protein product: CATSRDYGEGQSNYGYTF.

This clone occurred once. The chain recombines TRBV18 with TRBJ2-7; 9 bases fit TRBD2. V was pared by 5 bases and J by 7 bases, with 9 bases of the junction left unmatched. CDR3 length: 14 residues. The germline CDR1 and CDR2 sequences are KGHSH and LQKENI. The CDR3 DNA reads as TGTGCCAGCTCAGCTTCTAGCGGGACGGGGGAGCAGTACTTC. This encodes CASSASSGTGEQYF.

The chain joins TRBV7-8 to TRBJ1-1, with D possibly being TRBD1 (5 bases). Germline loops: CDR1 SGHVS, CDR2 FQNEAQ. The CDR3 length is 18 residues. Trimming removed 7 bases at V and 0 bases at J, with 24 bases between. This CDR3 is CASTPGLRGWEMNTEAFF. The CDR3 DNA follows: TGTGCCAGCACCCCGGGACTGCGAGGTTGGGAAATGAACACTGAAGCTTTCTTT. Together with reference TRBV7-8 and TRBJ1-1, the CDR3 gives the full variable domain: GAGVSQSPRYKVAKRGQDVALRCDPISGHVSLFWYQQALGQGPEFLTYFQNEAQLDKSGLPSDRFFAERPEGSVSTLKIQRTQQEDSAVYLCASTPGLRGWEMNTEAFFGQGTRLTVV.

The rearrangement links TRBV7-3 to TRBJ2-3, with TRBD2 as a possible D gene (6 bases). Trimming stripped 5 bases from V and 0 bases from J, with 9 bases between. The germline CDR1 and CDR2 sequences are SGHTA and FQGTGA. The CDR3 has 14 amino acids. The CDR3 region has the DNA TGTGCCAGCAGCGCTCGGGGGAGCACAGATACGCAGTATTTT. This encodes CASSARGSTDTQYF.

The chain employs TRBV18 and TRBJ1-2, with D perhaps matching TRBD1 (6 bases). Per the germline V gene, CDR1 is KGHSH and CDR2 is LQKENI. The CDR3 totals 15 residues. Trimming removed 5 bases at V and 0 bases at J, with 13 bases between. The CDR3 bases are TGTGCCAGCTCATTCGAACAGGGACCTAACTATGGCTACACCTTC. This encodes CASSFEQGPNYGYTF.

The chain couples TRBV5-1 to TRBJ2-3; 13 bases line up with TRBD2. Per germline, CDR1 SGHRS and CDR2 YFSETQ. The CDR3 runs to 16 residues. Trimming at V came to 2 bases and at J to 5 bases, leaving 5 bases not matched to a gene. In DNA, the CDR3 is TGCGCCAGCAGCTTCCTCGGGACTAGCGGGATAGATACGCAGTATTTT. Its protein is CASSFLGTSGIDTQYF.

This chain links TRBV4-1 with TRBJ1-1; D is undetermined. With 3 bases removed from V and 1 base from J, the gap between germline ends came to 9 bases. Germline V gives CDR1 MGHRA, CDR2 YSYEKL. The CDR3 consists of 14 residues. CDR3 protein: CASSHLRENTEAFF. In DNA form, the CDR3 reads TGCGCCAGCAGCCACCTCCGCGAGAACACTGAAGCTTTCTTT.

The chain couples TRBV28 to TRBJ2-7; 8 nucleotides align to TRBD1. The length of the CDR3 is 14 residues. Germline V gene data show CDR1 as MDHEN and CDR2 as SYDVKM. V shed 3 bases and J 4 bases; nucleotides not matched to a gene: 5. The CDR3 DNA follows: TGTGCCAGCAGTTTGGACAGGGACGGGTACGAGCAGTACTTC. Encoded protein: CASSLDRDGYEQYF.

J is TRBJ2-7 and V is TRBV7-2; TRBD2 matches at 9 bases. Germline-derived CDR1 and CDR2 are SGHTA and FQGNSA. This CDR3 contains 15 residues. J was trimmed by 2 bases and V by 2 bases; bases with no gene match: 4. The chain's CDR3 is CASSLSIAGAYEQYF. CDR3 in DNA: TGTGCCAGCAGCTTAAGTATAGCGGGAGCCTACGAGCAGTACTTC.

J is TRBJ2-5 and V is TRBV5-1, with D hard to call. Trimming left V 4 bases short and J 0 bases short, with 4 bases between. The CDR3 contains 12 residues. Germline V lookup: CDR1 SGHRS, CDR2 YFSETQ. The CDR3 loop is CASSPYQETQYF. CDR3 DNA: TGCGCCAGCAGCCCGTACCAAGAGACCCAGTACTTC.

This rearrangement joins TRBV18 to TRBJ1-2, with 9 bases that match TRBD1. Germline CDR1 reads KGHSH; CDR2 reads LQKENI. V was pared by 0 bases and J by 0 bases, with 5 bases of the junction left unmatched. The CDR3 has 17 amino acids. The CDR3 region is CASSPPTGGLANYGYTF. CDR3 nucleotides: TGTGCCAGCTCACCACCGACAGGGGGACTAGCTAACTATGGCTACACCTTC.

The V and J genes are TRBV28 and TRBJ2-7, with D unclear. The CDR3 is made up of 14 amino acids. Trimming cost V 4 bases and J 0 bases, with 10 bases left between them. Germline CDR1 MDHEN, CDR2 SYDVKM. CDR3 bases: TGTGCCAGCAGTTCCAGTTCCCACTCCTACGAGCAGTACTTC. Protein sequence: CASSSSSHSYEQYF.

This sequence joins TRBV27 and TRBJ2-5, with D perhaps TRBD2 (8 bases). Deletions cut 5 bases from V and 7 bases from J, with 17 bases between. The germline V gene encodes CDR1 MNHEY and CDR2 SMNVEV (reference sequence). This CDR3 has 14 amino acids. For the CDR3, the DNA is TGTGCCAGCAGTGCCGGGACAGCGGGGGTGACCCAGTACTTC. It codes for CASSAGTAGVTQYF.

Worth noting for this clone: Other DNA sequences in the same sample also yield this CDR3. The V call is TRBV5-1, the J call TRBJ2-3; 11 bases align to TRBD1. The CDR3 is 14 amino acids. The V gene's germline CDR1 is SGHRS and CDR2 YFSETQ. Trimming cost V 4 bases and J 5 bases; bases outside gene matches: 3. CDR3 amino acids: CASSPGQGGDTQYF. DNA of the CDR3: TGCGCCAGCAGCCCGGGACAGGGGGGAGATACGCAGTATTTT.

The chain carries TRBV29-1 and TRBJ2-3; D remains ambiguous. The CDR3 extends over 14 amino acids. Germline-derived CDR1 and CDR2 are SQVTM and ANQGSEA. Trimming took off 2 bases at V and 2 bases at J, with 11 bases between the two ends. The CDR3 region is CSVERADITDTQYF. The CDR3 DNA is TGCAGCGTTGAACGCGCGGATATCACAGATACGCAGTATTTT.

This clone has a single count. Here the CDR3 DNA reads TGTGCCAGCAGCCGGACTGAGGGTACGCAGTATTTT. Translating gives CASSRTEGTQYF. V and J are TRBV7-2 and TRBJ2-3; tentative D call: TRBD2 (5 bases). CDR1 SGHTA and CDR2 FQGNSA come from the germline V gene. The CDR3 loop spans 12 amino acids. V was cut by 5 bases and J by 8 bases, with 11 bases left in between.

This rearrangement joins TRBV15 to TRBJ2-1; D not certain. CDR1 is LNHNV, CDR2 YYDKDF, per germline (reference sequence). The CDR3 loop spans 14 amino acids. With 0 bases removed from V and 10 bases from J, the gap between germline ends came to 13 bases. The CDR3 sequence: CATSRDMWAGEQFF. Here the CDR3 DNA reads TGTGCCACCAGCAGAGACATGTGGGCTGGAGAGCAGTTCTTC.

The chain couples TRBV5-4 to TRBJ2-1; TRBD2 aligns across 15 bases. The V gene end was trimmed by 0 bases and the J gene end by 7 bases; junction bases not matched to a gene: 5. The CDR3 is made up of 17 amino acids. Germline values: CDR1 SGHNT, CDR2 YYREEE (reference sequence). The CDR3 loop reads CASSLEPGTSGRNEQFF. The CDR3 nucleotides are TGTGCCAGCAGCTTGGAGCCCGGGACTAGCGGGAGGAATGAGCAGTTCTTC.

V gene TRBV7-9 combines with J gene TRBJ2-1; TRBD2 is a possible D gene (6 bases). The V gene lost 5 bases and the J gene lost 0 bases, with 14 bases spanning the gap. The CDR3 extends over 16 amino acids. Looked up from germline, CDR1 is SEHNR and CDR2 is FQNEAQ (reference sequence). The chain's CDR3 is CASSRSRDSSYNEQFF. CDR3 DNA: TGTGCCAGCAGCCGGTCCCGGGACTCCTCCTACAATGAGCAGTTCTTC.

This clone was observed a single time. The rearrangement links TRBV2 to TRBJ1-4; possible D gene TRBD1, 6 bases. Germline V gene lookup returns CDR1 SNHLY and CDR2 FYNNEI. V gave up 8 bases and J gave up 8 bases, with 21 bases separating them. The CDR3 runs to 15 residues. CDR3 sequence: CASAWGPGRREKLFF. The CDR3 DNA follows: TGTGCCAGCGCGTGGGGGCCGGGGCGGAGGGAAAAACTGTTTTTT.

In DNA form, the CDR3 reads TGTGCCAGCAGTCCAGCCGGTCGACAGCCTAATCAGCCCCAGCATTTT. This codes for CASSPAGRQPNQPQHF. The gene calls are TRBV6-6 and TRBJ1-5, with D tentatively TRBD1 (5 bases). The CDR3 has 16 residues. V lost 5 bases and J lost 4, with 18 bases in between. The germline gives CDR1 MNHNY, CDR2 SVGAGI (reference sequence).

This clone is a singleton in its sample. The chain uses TRBV6-1 and TRBJ2-7; the D gene is possibly TRBD1 (6 bases). Germline CDR1 is MNHNS and CDR2 is SASEGT. The CDR3 is made up of 12 amino acids. V shed 8 bases and J shed 2 bases, with 10 bases lying between them. CDR3 nucleotides: TGTGCCAGCGAAGACAGGACCTACGAGCAGTACTTC. Translating it yields CASEDRTYEQYF.

V usage is TRBV29-1 and J usage is TRBJ2-3; D may be TRBD2 (6 bases). Germline V gene data show CDR1 as SQVTM and CDR2 as ANQGSEA. This CDR3 has 13 amino acids. With 4 bases removed from V and 3 bases from J, the gap between germline ends came to 11 bases. CDR3 region: CSVAGRFTDTQYF. Here the CDR3 DNA reads TGCAGCGTTGCCGGGAGATTTACAGATACGCAGTATTTT.